The 32 T cell receptor beta chains below come from one sample, sequenced in a study of post-analysis software for immune sequencing data. Unique molecular identifiers tagged the TCR beta cDNA libraries. MiXCR was run by TCRdb on the PCR reads, yielding one entry per CDR3 protein. The table has hundreds of thousands of distinct CDR3 sequences, roughly 45% seen once. Regarding the study as a whole: Higher frequency in patients than in controls was seen for roughly five TRBV segments, with TRBV5-6, TRBV5-1 and TRBV20-1 among them.

These TCRs are of unknown antigen specificity. The sequencing sample was made of blood. These TCRs come from a girl under 18 with multiple sclerosis.

This clonotype was detected only a few times. J is TRBJ1-2 and V is TRBV4-1; weak D call: TRBD1 (5 bases). The CDR3 consists of 15 residues. CDR1 and CDR2 from the germline V gene are MGHRA and YSYEKL. Trimming pared 0 bases from V and 6 bases from J, leaving 14 bases between. The CDR3 coding sequence is TGCGCCAGCAGCCAAGATTGGGGGTCTATAGATGGCTACACCTTC. Encoded protein: CASSQDWGSIDGYTF.

The J gene is TRBJ2-3, the V gene TRBV4-3; possibly TRBD1 or TRBD2 for D (5 bases each). This CDR3 is 19 amino acids long. CDR1 and CDR2 (germline): LGHNA, YSLEER. V gave up 0 bases and J gave up 3 bases, with 22 bases separating them. The CDR3 sequence: CASSQDHGGELGRTDTQYF. CDR3 coding DNA: TGCGCCAGCAGCCAAGATCACGGTGGGGAGCTGGGACGGACAGATACGCAGTATTTT.

This clonotype showed up just a few times. V usage is TRBV29-1 and J usage is TRBJ2-7; D unclear. V was clipped by 6 bases and J by 5 bases, with 17 bases between them. The CDR3 has 13 residues. Per the germline V gene, CDR1 is SQVTM and CDR2 is ANQGSEA. DNA of the CDR3: TGCAGCGTAACCGGAGATGGTGTGCACGAGCAGTACTTC. Translation: CSVTGDGVHEQYF.

This clonotype occurred a few times. CDR3 bases: TGTGCCAGCAGCCAACAAAGCGGGTCTGTCAATGAGCAGTTCTTC. It codes for CASSQQSGSVNEQFF. The chain couples TRBV14 to TRBJ2-1, with D possibly being TRBD2 (6 bases). Between the trimmed V and J ends, which lost 2 bases and 6 bases, there was a span of 14 bases. The germline gives CDR1 SGHDN, CDR2 FVKESK. The CDR3 runs 15 residues.

This clonotype showed up many times. This rearrangement joins TRBV5-5 to TRBJ2-4, with TRBD2 matching 7 bases. Germline V CDR1 and CDR2: SGHKS, YYEKEE (reference sequence). V lost 4 bases to trimming and J lost 3 bases; unmatched junction nucleotides: 4. This CDR3 has 14 amino acids. The CDR3 DNA sequence: TGTGCCAGCAGCCGGGAGGTGGGCAAAAACATTCAGTACTTC. It translates to CASSREVGKNIQYF.

This chain links TRBV30 with TRBJ1-1; tentatively, D is TRBD1 (5 bases). Trimming removed 3 bases from V and 4 bases from J, with 12 bases in between. The germline V gene encodes CDR1 GTSNPN and CDR2 SVGIG (reference sequence). The CDR3 sequence is 13 residues long. CDR3: CAWSPWGGTEAFF. The CDR3 DNA follows: TGTGCCTGGAGCCCTTGGGGGGGCACTGAAGCTTTCTTT.

V usage is TRBV9 and J usage is TRBJ1-2; D not certain. This CDR3 is 15 amino acids long. V was pared by 0 bases and J by 4 bases, with 13 bases between. Germline CDR1 reads SGDLS; CDR2 reads YYNGEE. The CDR3 protein is CASSVEFGRPYGYTF. The CDR3 nucleotides are TGTGCCAGCAGCGTAGAATTCGGGAGGCCCTATGGCTACACCTTC.

The genes are TRBV7-8 and TRBJ2-5; D is unclear. V was cut by 1 base and J by 4 bases, with 10 bases left in between. The CDR3 runs to 14 residues. From germline, CDR1 is SGHVS and CDR2 FQNEAQ. The CDR3 sequence is CASSLVGSIETQYF. CDR3 coding DNA: TGTGCCAGCAGCTTAGTAGGCAGTATAGAGACCCAGTACTTC.

This clonotype appeared a few times. V gene TRBV7-9 combines with J gene TRBJ2-7, with 8 bases that match TRBD1. V shed 0 bases and J 2 bases; nucleotides not matched to a gene: 6. The germline gives CDR1 SEHNR, CDR2 FQNEAQ (reference sequence). The CDR3 extends over 16 amino acids. The CDR3 spells CASSLATGVGTYEQYF. The DNA for the CDR3 is TGTGCCAGCAGCTTAGCGACAGGGGTTGGCACCTACGAGCAGTACTTC.

Only a few counts were recorded for this clonotype. This chain links TRBV20-1 with TRBJ2-7, with D tentatively TRBD1 (6 bases). In germline, CDR1 is DFQATT, CDR2 SNEGSKA (reference sequence). There are 14 residues in the CDR3. The germline V and J ends were trimmed by 3 bases and 1 base, with 13 bases remaining between them. Here the CDR3 reads CSASAGVGSYEQYF. The DNA for the CDR3 is TGCAGTGCTAGTGCAGGGGTAGGGTCCTACGAGCAGTACTTC.

This chain connects TRBV11-2 to TRBJ2-3, with 7 positions matching TRBD2. Unmatched junction bases numbered 10, after V lost 5 bases and J lost 2 bases. CDR1 is SGHAT, CDR2 FQNNGV, per germline. CDR3 length: 16 amino acids. The DNA for the CDR3 is TGTGCCAGCAGCGACCTAGCGGACCCTACCACAGATACGCAGTATTTT. Protein: CASSDLADPTTDTQYF.

The V call is TRBV10-3, the J call TRBJ1-2; D may be TRBD1 (5 bases). CDR1 ENHRY and CDR2 SYGVKD come from the germline V gene. The germline V and J ends were trimmed by 11 bases and 7 bases, with 26 bases remaining between them. The CDR3 sequence is 15 residues long. CDR3 protein: CASRGGSHQVSGYTF. The CDR3 DNA is TGTGCCTCGCGGGGGGGTTCGCATCAAGTATCTGGCTACACCTTC.

V is TRBV7-2 and J is TRBJ1-5, with 9 bases lining up with TRBD1. V lost 6 bases and J lost 5; bases outside the gene matches: 11. Per germline, CDR1 SGHTA and CDR2 FQGNSA. The CDR3 consists of 16 residues. The CDR3 sequence: CASSFKTGGDYQPQHF. CDR3 DNA: TGTGCCAGCAGTTTTAAAACAGGGGGCGATTATCAGCCCCAGCATTTT.

V gene TRBV6-2 or TRBV6-3 combines with J gene TRBJ2-3; 11 bases are shared with TRBD1. CDR1 and CDR2 (germline): MNHEY, SVGEGT. CDR3 length: 15 amino acids. Germline trimming cut 6 bases from V and 4 bases from J; bases unmatched to any gene: 6. The chain's CDR3 is CASSLDRGLSDTQYF. The CDR3 coding sequence is TGTGCCAGCAGCCTGGACAGGGGGCTTTCAGATACGCAGTATTTT.

CDR3 bases: TGCGCCAGCAGCCAAGGCCCTCGGAACACTGAAGCTTTCTTT. Amino acid sequence: CASSQGPRNTEAFF. The chain joins TRBV4-3 to TRBJ1-1; D is unresolved. Trimming stripped 1 base from V and 1 base from J, with 7 bases between. Germline CDR1 is LGHNA and CDR2 is YSLEER. The CDR3 is made up of 14 amino acids.

The chain links TRBV5-6 to TRBJ1-2; 7 nucleotides agree with TRBD1. After removal of 4 bases from V and 4 bases from J, the junction contained 4 bases not matched to a gene. The germline CDR1 and CDR2 sequences are SGHDT and YYEEEE. CDR3 length equals 13 residues. In nucleotides, the CDR3 is TGTGCCAGCAGCGCGGGACAGTTCTATGGCTACACCTTC. This codes for CASSAGQFYGYTF.

J is TRBJ2-1 and V is TRBV5-1, with 8 bases aligning to TRBD2. The germline V gene encodes CDR1 SGHRS and CDR2 YFSETQ. The CDR3 is 15 amino acids. Unmatched junction bases numbered 5, after V lost 0 bases and J lost 6 bases. CDR3 protein: CASSLAGTRANEQFF. The CDR3 DNA reads TGCGCCAGCAGCTTGGCCGGGACTAGAGCCAATGAGCAGTTCTTC.

V is TRBV28 and J is TRBJ2-1; D is unresolved. V lost 7 bases and J lost 4, with 11 bases in between. CDR1 MDHEN and CDR2 SYDVKM come from the germline V gene. CDR3 length equals 13 residues. The CDR3 region is CASNGAQYNEQFF. The CDR3 DNA reads as TGTGCCAGCAACGGTGCCCAGTACAATGAGCAGTTCTTC.

In DNA form, the CDR3 reads TGTGCCAGCAGTTACTCGGACTTCGGAGGCGCGCATTTT. It translates to CASSYSDFGGAHF. The chain is built from TRBV6-2 or TRBV6-3 and TRBJ1-5; D call uncertain. Germline V lookup: CDR1 MNHEY, CDR2 SVGEGT. With 0 bases removed from V and 15 bases from J, the gap between germline ends came to 15 bases. The CDR3 contains 13 residues.

The chain links TRBV5-1 to TRBJ2-5; D is perhaps TRBD2 (5 bases). V shed 4 bases and J shed 3 bases, with 10 bases lying between them. This CDR3 region has 13 residues. CDR1 is SGHRS, CDR2 YFSETQ, per germline. CDR3 amino acids: CASSEVGEETQYF. For the CDR3, the DNA is TGCGCCAGCAGCGAGGTCGGGGAAGAGACCCAGTACTTC.

V is TRBV25-1 and J is TRBJ2-7, with D possibly TRBD1 on 6 matching bases. Germline CDR1 reads MGHDK; CDR2 reads SYGVNS. The CDR3 is 13 residues long. V lost 4 bases, J lost 3 bases, and 10 bases lay in between. The CDR3 DNA follows: TGTGCCAGCAGTGCTAGGACAGACTACGAGCAGTACTTC. Residues: CASSARTDYEQYF.

Many counts were recorded for this clonotype. The V call is TRBV7-2, the J call TRBJ2-7, with 7 bases that match TRBD1. CDR1 is SGHTA, CDR2 FQGNSA, per germline. The CDR3 runs to 16 residues. With 0 bases clipped from V and 2 bases from J, the junction kept 7 bases outside the gene matches. The CDR3 DNA sequence: TGTGCCAGCAGCTTAGCGCACGGGACAGCCCCCTACGAGCAGTACTTC. Encoded protein: CASSLAHGTAPYEQYF.

J is TRBJ1-4 and V is TRBV6-1, with 7 bases identical to TRBD1. This CDR3 is 15 amino acids long. V shed 0 bases and J 4 bases; nucleotides not matched to a gene: 2. Germline loops: CDR1 MNHNS, CDR2 SASEGT. The CDR3 loop is CASSEAGQINEKLFF. Written as DNA, the CDR3 is TGTGCCAGCAGTGAAGCGGGACAGATTAATGAAAAACTGTTTTTT.

This clonotype was counted only a few times. This chain links TRBV4-1 with TRBJ2-5, with a tentative D call TRBD2 (6 bases). Germline V gene lookup returns CDR1 MGHRA and CDR2 YSYEKL. This CDR3 has 16 residues. Trimming left V 0 bases short and J 5 bases short, with 16 bases between. As DNA, the CDR3 is TGCGCCAGCAGCCAAGATGGAACGGGAGTCGGGGAGACCCAGTACTTC. This translates into CASSQDGTGVGETQYF.

This chain uses TRBV20-1 with TRBJ2-5; D might be TRBD2 (7 bases). The J call may be mistaken, given a closer DNA end match to TRBJ2-7. The V gene's germline CDR1 is DFQATT and CDR2 SNEGSKA (reference sequence). The CDR3 length is 14 residues. The CDR3 bases are TGCAGTGCTACCCCCCCAGCGGGACAACACGAGCAGTACTTC. Translated, it gives CSATPPAGQHEQYF.

This clonotype was detected only a few times. The chain links TRBV5-1 to TRBJ2-1; D uncertain. Germline lookup yields CDR1 SGHRS and CDR2 YFSETQ. Trimming shortened V by 4 bases and J by 0 bases, and 11 bases separated the two germline ends. The CDR3 spans 15 residues. The DNA for the CDR3 is TGCGCCAGCAGCCCCGTCGCCGGCTCCTACAATGAGCAGTTCTTC. Translating it yields CASSPVAGSYNEQFF. Combining the CDR3 with reference TRBV5-1 and TRBJ2-1 gives the whole variable domain KAGVTQTPRYLIKTRGQQVTLSCSPISGHRSVSWYQQTPGQGLQFLFEYFSETQRNKGNFPGRFSGRQFSNSRSEMNVSTLELGDSALYLCASSPVAGSYNEQFFGPGTRLTVL.

This clonotype was picked up one time. This chain connects TRBV28 to TRBJ1-5; TRBD1 matches at 8 bases. The germline V gene encodes CDR1 MDHEN and CDR2 SYDVKM. The ends lost 3 bases at V and 0 bases at J; junction bases unmatched: 7. The length of the CDR3 is 17 residues. CDR3 sequence (DNA): TGTGCCAGCAGTTTCGGGGACAGGAAATATAGCAATCAGCCCCAGCATTTT. Translated: CASSFGDRKYSNQPQHF. Together with reference TRBV28 and TRBJ1-5, the CDR3 gives the full variable domain: DVKVTQSSRYLVKRTGEKVFLECVQDMDHENMFWYRQDPGLGLRLIYFSYDVKMKEKGDIPEGYSVSREKKERFSLILESASTNQTSMYLCASSFGDRKYSNQPQHFGDGTRLSIL.

This clonotype was counted between two and nine times. J is TRBJ2-1 and V is TRBV4-1; 10 bases agree with TRBD2. V was pared by 1 base and J by 0 bases, with 3 bases of the junction left unmatched. CDR1 and CDR2 (germline): MGHRA, YSYEKL. The CDR3 is 17 residues long. In nucleotides, the CDR3 is TGCGCCAGCAGCCAAGCTTCTAGCGGGGGCTCCTACAATGAGCAGTTCTTC. Translation: CASSQASSGGSYNEQFF.

J is TRBJ2-3 and V is TRBV29-1; TRBD1 aligns across 9 bases. The CDR3 length is 14 residues. Germline V gives CDR1 SQVTM, CDR2 ANQGSEA. The CDR3 region is CNGRRTGGTDTQYF. The CDR3 nucleotides read TGCAACGGACGAAGGACAGGGGGCACAGATACGCAGTATTTT.

J is TRBJ2-4 and V is TRBV21-1; TRBD2, the table's D call, lacks a check against the DNA. The last part of the DNA fits TRBJ2-7 better; the J call may be wrong. TRBV21-1 is given as a pseudogene. This CDR3 has 14 amino acids. The CDR3 is CASMHRDFLYEQYF. CDR3 coding DNA: TGTGCCAGTATGCATAGGGACTTCCTCTACGAGCAGTACTTC.

The J gene is TRBJ2-1, the V gene TRBV13; D gene uncertain. Trimming removed 2 bases from V and 8 bases from J, with 10 bases in between. The CDR3 has 13 amino acids. From germline, CDR1 is PRHDT and CDR2 FYEKMQ (reference sequence). The CDR3 here is CASSLPEQDEQFF. CDR3 DNA sequence: TGTGCCAGCAGCTTACCAGAGCAGGATGAGCAGTTCTTC.

This chain links TRBV7-6 with TRBJ1-4; D may be TRBD1 (6 bases). Germline lookup yields CDR1 SGHVS and CDR2 FNYEAQ. V lost 4 bases and J 0 bases, leaving 15 bases between the germline ends. This CDR3 region has 17 residues. The CDR3 coding sequence is TGTGCCAGCAGCTCACAGGGAATGGGTGCAACTAATGAAAAACTGTTTTTT. The encoded protein is CASSSQGMGATNEKLFF.